The present TCR beta chain was sequenced within a study of identical twins. Many counts were recorded for this clonotype. What it binds is not known. Whole-study results and caveats: Cross-sectional statistics, not tracking of the same donors, supported the conclusions. A lower insertion count was a feature of abundant cord blood beta clonotypes, with no such feature in memory repertoires. Out-of-frame alpha sequences shared by twins showed excess low generation probability.

TCRdb redid the calling of the 5' RACE reads with MiXCR, one entry per CDR3 protein. This sample has 150,000 or so distinct CDR3 sequences, with under 4.5% found just once. Germline CDR1 SGHAT, CDR2 FQDESV (reference sequence). The CDR3 loop spans 12 amino acids. The V end lost 4 bases, the J end lost 1 base, and 4 bases lay between the germline ends. Among all donors, each was a healthy Caucasian. The TCR was taken from a man aged 18-30 years in good health. The chain combines TRBV11-1 with TRBJ2-5; unclear D gene. The sample consisted of memory T cells sorted from blood. CDR3 sequence reads: CASSSLQETQYF. CDR3 sequence (DNA): TGTGCCAGCAGCTCGCTCCAAGAGACCCAGTACTTC.